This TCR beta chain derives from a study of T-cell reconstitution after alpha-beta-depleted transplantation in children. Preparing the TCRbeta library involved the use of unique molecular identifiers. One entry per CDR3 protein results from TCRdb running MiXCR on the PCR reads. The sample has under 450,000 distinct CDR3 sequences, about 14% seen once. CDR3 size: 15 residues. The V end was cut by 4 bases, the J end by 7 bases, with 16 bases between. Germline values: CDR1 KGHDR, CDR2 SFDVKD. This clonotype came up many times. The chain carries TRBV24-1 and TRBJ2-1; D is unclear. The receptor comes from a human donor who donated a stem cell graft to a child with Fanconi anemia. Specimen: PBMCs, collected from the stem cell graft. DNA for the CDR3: TGTGCCACCAGTGACCCGTCAAATGGGGATAATGAGCAGTTCTTC. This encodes CATSDPSNGDNEQFF.